This TCR beta chain emerged from a study of T cells after yellow fever vaccination. Study-wide background: SMART-Seq v4 Ultra Low Input prepared the low-cell-number fractions.

Overall study findings and caveats: Just a small share of clonotypes turned up in the CD4 compartment as well as the CD8 compartment. Boosting was followed by the reappearance of most primary-vaccination clones (roughly 95% CD4, about 90% CD8).

Production of TCR cDNA was by 5'RACE template switching, which also added a universal primer site and UMIs. Using its own MiXCR run on the 5' RACE reads, TCRdb lists one record per CDR3 protein. Here the sample spans about 120,000 distinct CDR3 sequences, 6.5% to 9% being singletons. This clonotype was seen more than once but under ten times. Its antigen is as yet unknown. The sample was CD4+ T cells sorted from PBMCs, taken approximately 40 days after the first yellow fever vaccination. The clonotype originates from a man in his late teens or twenties who received the YFV17D yellow fever vaccine.

The CDR3 nucleotides are TGCGCCAGCAGCTCCAACCCGGGAGCACAAGAGACCCAGTACTTC. Translation: CASSSNPGAQETQYF. V is TRBV5-1 and J is TRBJ2-5; D is possibly TRBD2 (6 bases). V was pared by 3 bases and J by 2 bases, with 14 bases between. The germline V gene has CDR1 SGHRS and CDR2 YFSETQ. The length of the CDR3 is 15 residues. Variable domain in full (rest from reference TRBV5-1 and TRBJ2-5): KAGVTQTPRYLIKTRGQQVTLSCSPISGHRSVSWYQQTPGQGLQFLFEYFSETQRNKGNFPGRFSGRQFSNSRSEMNVSTLELGDSALYLCASSSNPGAQETQYFGPGTRLLVL.